Below, 18 T cell receptor beta chains from the same sample are listed, as sequenced in a study of T cell responses to AZD1222 COVID-19 vaccine. Clones were read by immunoSEQ multiplex PCR, and TCRdb kept only the in-frame ones, dropping some. Among around 120,000 clones listed, approximately 85% were seen once. The material was peripheral blood, obtained on day 0 of AZD1222 vaccination. The receptor source for this set is an adult in good health.

The chain combines TRBV6-5 with TRBJ2-1; D tentatively reads TRBD1 or TRBD2 (5 bases each). This CDR3 is built from 14 residues. CDR1 and CDR2 (germline): MNHEY, SVGAGI. The ends were cut back, 5 bases at V and 6 bases at J, with 14 bases in the middle. CDR3 bases: TGTGCCAGCAGTCCGGGACCGGGACCCAATGAGCAGTTCTTC. Translating gives CASSPGPGPNEQFF.

The chain uses TRBV2 and TRBJ2-1; D is unclear. The CDR3 covers 15 residues. Germline CDR1 SNHLY, CDR2 FYNNEI. The ends were cut back, 4 bases at V and 2 bases at J, with 12 bases in the middle. CDR3 coding DNA: TGTGCCAGCAGTGGCAACAGTCAGCCCTACAATGAGCAGTTCTTC. Translation: CASSGNSQPYNEQFF.

Here the CDR3 reads CASSGGKGGKGEQYF. CDR3 coding DNA: TGTGCCAGCAGTGGTGGCAAAGGGGGGAAGGGCGAGCAGTACTTC. The chain employs TRBV2 and TRBJ2-7; the D gene could be TRBD1 or TRBD2 (6 bases each). V was cut by 4 bases and J by 6 bases, with 19 bases left in between. The CDR3 sequence is 15 residues long. CDR1 and CDR2 from the germline V gene are SNHLY and FYNNEI.

The chain uses TRBV5-1 and TRBJ2-5, with 7 bases identical to TRBD2. This CDR3 is built from 15 residues. The germline V gene has CDR1 SGHRS and CDR2 YFSETQ. With 1 base clipped from V and 7 bases from J, the junction kept 10 bases outside the gene matches. CDR3 loop: CASSLRGGALGTQYF. The CDR3 nucleotides read TGCGCCAGCAGCTTGCGGGGAGGGGCGCTGGGGACCCAGTACTTC.

Note on this clone: Given a much more abundant clone one base away, this may be a read error. Distinct nucleotide sequences in the sample also encode this CDR3. This chain joins TRBV6-4 and TRBJ2-3, with 12 positions matching TRBD2. The CDR3 runs 15 residues. Trimming at V came to 4 bases and at J to 2 bases, leaving 1 base not matched to a gene. Germline CDR1 and CDR2: MRHNA and SNTAGT. The CDR3 reads CASSASGGATDTQYF. The CDR3 coding sequence is TGTGCCAGCAGTGCTAGCGGGGGGGCCACAGATACGCAGTATTTT.

The chain combines TRBV6-5 with TRBJ1-5; 7 nucleotides agree with TRBD1. The V gene end was trimmed by 6 bases and the J gene end by 3 bases; junction bases not matched to a gene: 2. The CDR3 loop spans 13 amino acids. Germline CDR1 reads MNHEY; CDR2 reads SVGAGI. CDR3: CASRGQFNQPQHF. The CDR3 region has the DNA TGTGCCAGCAGGGGACAGTTCAATCAGCCCCAGCATTTT.

J is TRBJ2-2 and V is TRBV5-1; D gene uncertain. V shed 5 bases and J shed 7 bases, with 6 bases lying between them. CDR1 is SGHRS and CDR2 is YFSETQ in the germline V gene. The CDR3 covers 11 residues. The CDR3 bases are TGCGCCAGCAGGGATCTCGGGGAGCTGTTTTTT. Protein sequence: CASRDLGELFF. Looking up the rest from reference TRBV5-1 and TRBJ2-2 gives the full variable domain: KAGVTQTPRYLIKTRGQQVTLSCSPISGHRSVSWYQQTPGQGLQFLFEYFSETQRNKGNFPGRFSGRQFSNSRSEMNVSTLELGDSALYLCASRDLGELFFGEGSRLTVL.

The chain employs TRBV4-3 and TRBJ1-5; D not certain. Trimming took 0 bases from V and 1 from J, leaving 7 bases between them. Looked up from germline, CDR1 is LGHNA and CDR2 is YSLEER. The CDR3 has 15 amino acids. CDR3 residues: CASSQENLSNQPQHF. The CDR3 DNA is TGCGCCAGCAGCCAAGAAAACTTAAGCAATCAGCCCCAGCATTTT.

The V gene is TRBV5-1, the J gene TRBJ1-2; the match to TRBD1 covers 7 bases. J was trimmed by 3 bases and V by 5 bases; bases with no gene match: 4. This CDR3 contains 13 residues. Germline lookup yields CDR1 SGHRS and CDR2 YFSETQ. CDR3 nucleotide sequence: TGCGCCAGCAGAACTGACAGGGACTATGGCTACACCTTC. As protein: CASRTDRDYGYTF.

The chain joins TRBV5-1 to TRBJ1-3; D remains ambiguous. This CDR3 has 17 residues. V was cut by 4 bases and J by 0 bases, with 17 bases left in between. CDR1 is SGHRS and CDR2 is YFSETQ in the germline V gene. In nucleotides, the CDR3 is TGCGCCAGCAGCCCCAGTGAGGGTAGGAGCTCTGGAAACACCATATATTTT. Its protein product is CASSPSEGRSSGNTIYF.

This chain links TRBV11-2 with TRBJ1-3; D is ambiguous. Trimming shortened V by 0 bases and J by 1 base, and 4 bases separated the two germline ends. Germline V lookup: CDR1 SGHAT, CDR2 FQNNGV. The CDR3 is 14 residues long. As DNA, the CDR3 is TGTGCCAGCAGCTTAGACAGGTCTGGAAACACCATATATTTT. Translation gives CASSLDRSGNTIYF.

The gene calls are TRBV28 and TRBJ1-2; D not resolved. Trimming took 2 bases from V and 2 from J, leaving 12 bases between them. Germline values: CDR1 MDHEN, CDR2 SYDVKM. The CDR3 loop spans 15 amino acids. CDR3 protein: CASSLGGVANYGYTF. In DNA, the CDR3 is TGTGCCAGCAGTTTAGGCGGGGTGGCAAACTATGGCTACACCTTC.

The chain has TRBV28 and TRBJ2-1; a possible D gene is TRBD1 (6 bases). The V end lost 5 bases, the J end lost 6 bases, and 14 bases lay between the germline ends. Germline V gene data show CDR1 as MDHEN and CDR2 as SYDVKM. This CDR3 region has 14 residues. The CDR3 DNA reads as TGTGCCAGCAGTCTACTGGGACAACTCAATGAGCAGTTCTTC. Protein sequence: CASSLLGQLNEQFF.

V usage is TRBV28 and J usage is TRBJ1-5; no clear D gene. Per the germline V gene, CDR1 is MDHEN and CDR2 is SYDVKM. V lost 5 bases, J lost 4 bases, and 18 bases lay in between. This CDR3 is built from 16 residues. The CDR3 DNA reads as TGTGCCAGCAGTATATTCGACGGGGTACCAAATCAGCCCCAGCATTTT. It specifies CASSIFDGVPNQPQHF.

This clone was observed a handful of times. This chain connects TRBV7-9 to TRBJ2-7; tentative D call: TRBD2 (6 bases). The CDR3 runs 12 residues. The V gene lost 5 bases and the J gene lost 5 bases, with 10 bases spanning the gap. Germline V gene data show CDR1 as SEHNR and CDR2 as FQNEAQ (reference sequence). The CDR3 loop reads CASSAGGHEQYF. The CDR3 coding sequence is TGTGCCAGCAGCGCAGGAGGGCACGAGCAGTACTTC.

The J gene is TRBJ1-5, the V gene TRBV7-2; TRBD1 might be the D (5 bases). The CDR3 totals 16 residues. CDR1 and CDR2 from the germline V gene are SGHTA and FQGNSA. The V end lost 0 bases, the J end lost 3 bases, and 12 bases lay between the germline ends. The CDR3 nucleotides are TGTGCCAGCAGCTTAGCTTCCGGGGCTATCAATCAGCCCCAGCATTTT. Residues: CASSLASGAINQPQHF.

The CDR3 region has the DNA TGTGCCACCAGCAGAGATTGGAACGAGCAGTACTTC. It codes for CATSRDWNEQYF. V and J are TRBV15 and TRBJ2-7; D unclear. The V and J ends lost 0 bases and 5 bases respectively, with 5 bases between them. Germline V gene sequence: CDR1 LNHNV, CDR2 YYDKDF (reference sequence). The CDR3 runs 12 residues.

The chain recombines TRBV2 with TRBJ1-1; D unclear. The germline V and J ends were trimmed by 4 bases and 0 bases, with 9 bases remaining between them. The germline V gene has CDR1 SNHLY and CDR2 FYNNEI. The CDR3 is 14 residues long. The CDR3: CASSGQGMNTEAFF. DNA of the CDR3: TGTGCCAGCAGTGGTCAAGGTATGAACACTGAAGCTTTCTTT.